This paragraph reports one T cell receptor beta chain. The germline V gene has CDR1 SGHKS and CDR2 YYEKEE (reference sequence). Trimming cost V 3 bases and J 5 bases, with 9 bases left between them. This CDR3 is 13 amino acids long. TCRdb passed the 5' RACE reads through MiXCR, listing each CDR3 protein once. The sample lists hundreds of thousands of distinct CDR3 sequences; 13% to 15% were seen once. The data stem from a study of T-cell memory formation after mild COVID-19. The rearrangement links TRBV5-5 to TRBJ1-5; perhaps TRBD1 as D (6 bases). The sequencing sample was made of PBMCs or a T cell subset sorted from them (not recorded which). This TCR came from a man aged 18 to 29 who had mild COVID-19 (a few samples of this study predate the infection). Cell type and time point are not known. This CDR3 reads CASSSRQDQPQHF. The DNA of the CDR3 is TGTGCCAGCAGCTCTAGACAGGATCAGCCCCAGCATTTT.